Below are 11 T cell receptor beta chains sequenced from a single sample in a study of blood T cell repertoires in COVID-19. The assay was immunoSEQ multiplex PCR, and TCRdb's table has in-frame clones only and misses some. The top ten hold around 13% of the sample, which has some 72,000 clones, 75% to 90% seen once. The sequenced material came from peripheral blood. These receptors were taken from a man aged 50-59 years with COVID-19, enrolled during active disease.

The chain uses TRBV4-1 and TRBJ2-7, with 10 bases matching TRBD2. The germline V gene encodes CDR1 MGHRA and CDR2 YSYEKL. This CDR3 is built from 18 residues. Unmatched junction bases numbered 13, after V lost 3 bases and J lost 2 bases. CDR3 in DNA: TGCGCCAGCAGCCACGGACTAGCGGTTTCCGCACAAACCTACGAGCAGTACTTC. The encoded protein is CASSHGLAVSAQTYEQYF.

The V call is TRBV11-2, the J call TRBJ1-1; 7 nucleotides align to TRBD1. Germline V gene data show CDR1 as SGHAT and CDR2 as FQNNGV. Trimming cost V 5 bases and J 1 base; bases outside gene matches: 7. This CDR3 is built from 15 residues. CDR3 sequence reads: CASSAPQGPNTEAFF. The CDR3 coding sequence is TGTGCCAGCAGCGCCCCACAGGGGCCGAACACTGAAGCTTTCTTT.

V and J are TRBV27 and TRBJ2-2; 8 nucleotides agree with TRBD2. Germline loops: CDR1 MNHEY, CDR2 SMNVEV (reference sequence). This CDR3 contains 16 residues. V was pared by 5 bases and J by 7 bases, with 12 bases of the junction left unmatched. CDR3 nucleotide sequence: TGTGCCAGCAGTCCCCGGACTAGCAGTATAAGCGGGGAGCTGTTTTTT. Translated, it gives CASSPRTSSISGELFF.

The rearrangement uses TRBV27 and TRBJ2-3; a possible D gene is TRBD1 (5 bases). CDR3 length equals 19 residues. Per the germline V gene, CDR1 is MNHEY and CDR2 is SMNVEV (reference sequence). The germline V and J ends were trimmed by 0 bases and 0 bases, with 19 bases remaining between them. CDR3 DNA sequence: TGTGCCAGCAGTTTATCAGGGCAGGGAAACAAAGCTAGCACAGATACGCAGTATTTT. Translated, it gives CASSLSGQGNKASTDTQYF.

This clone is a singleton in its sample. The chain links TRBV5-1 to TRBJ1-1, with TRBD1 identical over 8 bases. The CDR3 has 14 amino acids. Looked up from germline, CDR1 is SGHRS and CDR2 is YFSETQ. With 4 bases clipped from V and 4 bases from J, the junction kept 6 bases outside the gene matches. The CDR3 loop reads CASSPGTGGTEAFF. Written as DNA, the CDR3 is TGCGCCAGCAGCCCGGGCACAGGGGGCACTGAAGCTTTCTTT.

The DNA of the CDR3 is TGTGCCAGCAGCCGGGGACTAGCGGCTTCCTACGAGCAGTACTTC. As protein: CASSRGLAASYEQYF. V is TRBV7-9 and J is TRBJ2-7; 11 bases match TRBD2. Trimming took 5 bases from V and 1 from J; bases not matched to a gene: 4. This CDR3 spans 15 amino acids. The germline V gene has CDR1 SEHNR and CDR2 FQNEAQ (reference sequence).

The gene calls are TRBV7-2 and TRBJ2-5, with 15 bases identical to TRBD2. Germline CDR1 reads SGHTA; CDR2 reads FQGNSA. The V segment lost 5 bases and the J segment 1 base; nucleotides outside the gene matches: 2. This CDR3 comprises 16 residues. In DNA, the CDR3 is TGTGCCAGCAGCGGGACTAGCGGGAGGTTCCAAGAGACCCAGTACTTC. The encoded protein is CASSGTSGRFQETQYF.

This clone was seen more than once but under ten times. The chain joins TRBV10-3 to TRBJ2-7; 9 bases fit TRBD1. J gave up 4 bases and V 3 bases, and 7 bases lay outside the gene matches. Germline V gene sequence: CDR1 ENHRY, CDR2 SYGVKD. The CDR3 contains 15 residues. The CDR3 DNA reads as TGTGCCATCAGTGACCACGGGACAGGGATTTACGAGCAGTACTTC. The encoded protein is CAISDHGTGIYEQYF.

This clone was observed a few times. The CDR3 loop reads CASSPGQGIETQYF. In nucleotides, the CDR3 is TGTGCCAGTAGTCCGGGACAGGGGATTGAGACCCAGTACTTC. The J gene is TRBJ2-5, the V gene TRBV19; 10 nucleotides line up with TRBD1. The germline V gene encodes CDR1 LNHDA and CDR2 SQIVND (reference sequence). V trimming: 5 bases; J trimming: 5 bases; junction bases outside the gene matches: 5. CDR3 size: 14 residues.

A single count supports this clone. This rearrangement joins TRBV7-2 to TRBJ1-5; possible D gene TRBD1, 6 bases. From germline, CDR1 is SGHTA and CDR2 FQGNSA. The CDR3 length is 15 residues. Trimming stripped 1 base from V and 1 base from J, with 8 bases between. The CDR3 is CASSLEQGSNQPQHF. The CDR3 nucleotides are TGTGCCAGCAGCTTAGAACAGGGCAGCAATCAGCCCCAGCATTTT.

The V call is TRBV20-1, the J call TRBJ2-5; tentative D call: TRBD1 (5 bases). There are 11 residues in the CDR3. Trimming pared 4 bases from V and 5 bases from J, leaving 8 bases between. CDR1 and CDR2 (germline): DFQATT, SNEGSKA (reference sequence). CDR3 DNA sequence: TGCAGTGCTAACAGGAAGGAGACCCAGTACTTC. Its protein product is CSANRKETQYF.